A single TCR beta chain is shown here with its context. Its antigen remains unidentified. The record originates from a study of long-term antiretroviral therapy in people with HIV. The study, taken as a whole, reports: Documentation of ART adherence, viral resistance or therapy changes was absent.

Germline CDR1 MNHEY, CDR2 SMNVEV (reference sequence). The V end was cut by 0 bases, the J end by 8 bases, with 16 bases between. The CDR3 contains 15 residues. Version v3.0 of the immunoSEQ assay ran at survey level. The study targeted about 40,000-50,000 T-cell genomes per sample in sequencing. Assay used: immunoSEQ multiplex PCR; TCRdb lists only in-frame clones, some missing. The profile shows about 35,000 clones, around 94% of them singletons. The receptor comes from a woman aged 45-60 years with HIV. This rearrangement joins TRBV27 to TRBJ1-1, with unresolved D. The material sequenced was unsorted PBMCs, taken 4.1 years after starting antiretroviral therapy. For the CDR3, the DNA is TGTGCCAGCAGTTTATCTAAGTCAGCACAGAGGGAAGCTTTCTTT. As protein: CASSLSKSAQREAFF.